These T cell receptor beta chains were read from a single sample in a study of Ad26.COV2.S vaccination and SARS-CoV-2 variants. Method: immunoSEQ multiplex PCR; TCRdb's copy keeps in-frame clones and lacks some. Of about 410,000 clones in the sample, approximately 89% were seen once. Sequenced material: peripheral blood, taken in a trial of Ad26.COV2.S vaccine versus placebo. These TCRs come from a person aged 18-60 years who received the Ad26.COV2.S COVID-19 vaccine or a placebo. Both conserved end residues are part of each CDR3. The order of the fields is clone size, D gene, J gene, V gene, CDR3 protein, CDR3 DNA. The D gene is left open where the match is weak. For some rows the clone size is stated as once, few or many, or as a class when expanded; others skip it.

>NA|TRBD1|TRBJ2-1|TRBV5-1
CASSRGTGVYNEQFF
TGCGCCAGCAGCCGGGGGACAGGGGTCTACAATGAGCAGTTCTTC
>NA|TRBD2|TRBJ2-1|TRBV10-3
CAIREGSYNEQFF
TGTGCCATCCGGGAGGGGTCCTACAATGAGCAGTTCTTC
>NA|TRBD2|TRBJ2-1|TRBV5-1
CASRLTSGNEQFF
TGCGCCAGCAGACTGACTAGCGGCAATGAGCAGTTCTTC
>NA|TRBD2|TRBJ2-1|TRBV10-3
CASLPGTSGIGSEQFF
TGTGCCTCACTTCCCGGGACTAGCGGGATAGGGAGTGAGCAGTTCTTC
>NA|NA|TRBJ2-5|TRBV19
CASSIGGQIKGTQYF
TGTGCCAGTAGTATAGGGGGGCAGATTAAGGGGACCCAGTACTTC
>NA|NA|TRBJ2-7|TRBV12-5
CASGLSLLGDEQYF
TGTGCTAGTGGTTTGTCGCTTCTTGGGGACGAGCAGTACTTC
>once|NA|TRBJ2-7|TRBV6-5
CASILGINYEQYF
TGTGCCAGCATTCTGGGGATCAACTACGAGCAGTACTTC
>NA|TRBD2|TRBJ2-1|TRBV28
CASRTSGLADNEQFF
TGTGCCAGCAGAACCTCGGGACTAGCGGACAATGAGCAGTTCTTC
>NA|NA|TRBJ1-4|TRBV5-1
CASSPTGAREKLFF
TGCGCCAGCAGCCCTACAGGAGCGCGAGAAAAACTGTTTTTT
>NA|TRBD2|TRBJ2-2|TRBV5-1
CASSGAGANTGELFF
TGCGCCAGCAGCGGAGCGGGAGCTAACACCGGGGAGCTGTTTTTT
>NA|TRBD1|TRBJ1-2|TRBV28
CASMQTGSNYGYTF
TGTGCCAGCATGCAGACAGGGAGTAACTATGGCTACACCTTC
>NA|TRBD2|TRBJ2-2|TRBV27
CASSLWARLAGRNTGELFF
TGTGCCAGCAGTTTATGGGCCAGACTAGCGGGACGGAACACCGGGGAGCTGTTTTTT
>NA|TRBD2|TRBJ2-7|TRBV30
CAWSAGTSRDEQYF
TGTGCCTGGAGTGCCGGGACTAGCCGAGACGAGCAGTACTTC
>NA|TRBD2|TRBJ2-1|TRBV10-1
CASIRTRYNEQFF
TGCGCCAGCATCCGGACTAGATACAATGAGCAGTTCTTC
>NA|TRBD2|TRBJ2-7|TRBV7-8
CASSPTAGVPYEQYF
TGTGCCAGCAGCCCAACAGCGGGAGTGCCCTACGAGCAGTACTTC
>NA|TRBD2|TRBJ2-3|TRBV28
CASSPNLAGDPDTQYF
TGTGCCAGCAGTCCCAACCTAGCGGGAGACCCGGATACGCAGTATTTT
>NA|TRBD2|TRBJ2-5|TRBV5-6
CASSATSGIKTQYF
TGTGCCAGCAGCGCGACTAGCGGGATTAAGACCCAGTACTTC
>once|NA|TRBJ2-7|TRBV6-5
CASSYGGGQRWAF
TGTGCCAGCAGTTACGGGGGGGGACAGCGTTGGGCATTC
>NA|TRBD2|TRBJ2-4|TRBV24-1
CATSDPLAGGGNIQYF
TGTGCCACCAGTGACCCACTAGCGGGTGGAGGAAACATTCAGTACTTC
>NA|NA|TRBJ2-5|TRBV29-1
CSVDAGKQETQYF
TGCAGCGTTGACGCGGGTAAACAAGAGACCCAGTACTTC
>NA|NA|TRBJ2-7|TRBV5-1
CASSLTFRGEQYF
TGCGCCAGCAGCTTGACATTCCGCGGGGAGCAGTACTTC
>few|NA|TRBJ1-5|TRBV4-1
CASRGGGPQHF
TGCGCCAGCCGGGGCGGGGGCCCCCAGCATTTT
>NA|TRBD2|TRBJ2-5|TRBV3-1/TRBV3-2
CASSAGRGGPETQYF
TGTGCCAGCAGCGCCGGGAGGGGGGGCCCGGAGACCCAGTACTTC
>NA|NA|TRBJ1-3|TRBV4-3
CASSQAASGGNTIYF
TGCGCCAGCAGCCAAGCAGCGTCGGGGGGAAACACCATATATTTT
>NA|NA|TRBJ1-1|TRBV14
CASSRRGGNTRTEAFF
TGTGCCAGCAGCCGACGAGGGGGAAATACGAGAACTGAAGCTTTCTTT
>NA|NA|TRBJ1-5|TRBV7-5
CVRSPRWGNGGQPQHF
TGTGTCAGAAGCCCACGTTGGGGAAATGGAGGTCAGCCCCAGCATTTT
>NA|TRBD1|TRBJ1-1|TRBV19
CASSIGASGTGKTFF
TGTGCCAGTAGTATAGGGGCATCCGGGACAGGGAAAACTTTCTTT
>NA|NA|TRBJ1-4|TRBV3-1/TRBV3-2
CASSPATNEKLFF
TGTGCCAGCTCCCCGGCAACTAATGAAAAACTGTTTTTT
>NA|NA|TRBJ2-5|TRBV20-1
CSASKRGSFQETQYF
TGCAGTGCTAGTAAACGGGGGAGTTTCCAAGAGACCCAGTACTTC
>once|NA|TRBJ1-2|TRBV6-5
CASSYLGVSGYTF
TGTGCCAGCAGTTACCTCGGAGTATCAGGCTACACCTTC
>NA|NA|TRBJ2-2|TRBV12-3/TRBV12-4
CASRTGNTGELFF
TGTGCCAGCAGGACAGGGAACACCGGGGAGCTGTTTTTT
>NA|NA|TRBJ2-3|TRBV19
CASKSGLNTDTQYF
TGTGCCAGTAAGAGCGGACTAAACACAGATACGCAGTATTTT
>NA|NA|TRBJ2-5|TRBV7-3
CASSNELGETQYF
TGTGCCAGCAGCAACGAGCTAGGGGAGACCCAGTACTTC
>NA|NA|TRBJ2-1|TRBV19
CASSMAGSTYNEQFF
TGTGCCAGTAGTATGGCGGGGTCAACCTACAATGAGCAGTTCTTC
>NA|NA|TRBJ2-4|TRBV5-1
CASSWEEHYPKNIQYF
TGCGCCAGCAGCTGGGAGGAGCATTACCCTAAAAACATTCAGTACTTC
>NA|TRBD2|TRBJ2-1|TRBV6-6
CASSSGLAAYNEQFF
TGTGCCAGCAGTTCGGGACTAGCGGCGTACAATGAGCAGTTCTTC
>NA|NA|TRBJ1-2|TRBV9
CASSVGQDLTYGYTF
TGTGCCAGCAGCGTAGGACAGGATCTTACCTATGGCTACACCTTC
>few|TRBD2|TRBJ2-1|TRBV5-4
CASSFTGLATSGSLEQFF
TGTGCCAGCAGCTTTACAGGTCTGGCGACTAGCGGGAGTCTTGAGCAGTTCTTC
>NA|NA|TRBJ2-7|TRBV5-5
CASSLGQGIDEQYF
TGTGCCAGCAGCTTAGGTCAGGGGATCGACGAGCAGTACTTC
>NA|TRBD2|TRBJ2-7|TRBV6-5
CASNPLTSPDGEQYF
TGTGCCAGCAACCCGCTGACTAGCCCCGATGGGGAGCAGTACTTC
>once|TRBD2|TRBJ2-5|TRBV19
CASEGLAGGYQETQYF
TGTGCCAGTGAGGGACTAGCGGGAGGGTACCAAGAGACCCAGTACTTC
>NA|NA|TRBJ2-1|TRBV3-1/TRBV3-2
CASSRKGGGYNEQFF
TGTGCCAGCAGCCGCAAGGGGGGGGGCTACAATGAGCAGTTCTTC
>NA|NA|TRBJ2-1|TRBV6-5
CASTARGSYNEQFF
TGTGCCAGCACCGCCCGAGGATCCTACAATGAGCAGTTCTTC
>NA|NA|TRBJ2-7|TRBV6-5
CASSHSFYEQYF
TGTGCCAGCAGCCACTCCTTCTACGAGCAGTACTTC
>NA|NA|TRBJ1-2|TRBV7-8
CASSLAVSILGYGYTF
TGTGCCAGCAGCTTAGCGGTCTCCATACTGGGCTATGGCTACACCTTC
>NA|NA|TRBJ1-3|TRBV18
CASSPWGAQTTGNTIYF
TGTGCCAGCTCACCATGGGGGGCACAGACTACTGGAAACACCATATATTTT
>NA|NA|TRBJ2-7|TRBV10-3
CAISESGGSRDEQYF
TGTGCCATCAGTGAGTCGGGCGGATCACGAGACGAGCAGTACTTC
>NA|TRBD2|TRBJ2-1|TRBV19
CASTLTSGAYNEQFF
TGTGCCAGTACCCTCACGAGCGGGGCCTACAATGAGCAGTTCTTC
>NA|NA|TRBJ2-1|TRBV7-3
CASSLTGYEQFF
TGTGCCAGCAGCTTAACGGGGTATGAGCAGTTCTTC